This is a list of T cell receptor beta chains from one sample in a study of cytomegalovirus exposure and HLA in healthy donors. Profiling relied on immunoSEQ multiplex PCR, and the TCRdb table lists in-frame clones only, not all of them. Of 120,000 to 150,000 clones detected, about 75% appear once; the ten largest clones hold 3.5% to 5%. The sample comprised PBMCs. The source is a man in his 60s in good health and CMV-seronegative. Each CDR3 is given with its conserved first and last residue. D genes are given only for firm matches. Rows give clone size only sometimes, using once, few, many, or a class for an expanded clone.

V	J	D	size	DNA	CDR3
TRBV28	TRBJ1-1	.	.	TGTGCCAGCAGTTTACCCAAGAACACTGAAGCTTTCTTT	CASSLPKNTEAFF
TRBV5-1	TRBJ2-3	TRBD2	.	TGCGCCAGCAGCCAGGCGCGGGGGAGCACAGATACGCAGTATTTT	CASSQARGSTDTQYF
TRBV28	TRBJ1-1	TRBD1	.	TGTGCCAGCAGTGAGGACAGGTATGGCACTGAAGCTTTCTTT	CASSEDRYGTEAFF
TRBV28	TRBJ2-5	TRBD2	.	TGTGCCAGCAGGCAAGACCCGGGACTAGCGGGGGAGGCCCAGTACTTC	CASRQDPGLAGEAQYF
TRBV7-8	TRBJ2-3	.	.	TGTGCCAGCAGCTTAGTCTACAGTTCTAGCACAGATACGCAGTATTTT	CASSLVYSSSTDTQYF
TRBV7-9	TRBJ1-2	.	.	TGTGCCAGCAGCTACGGGGGAACGTTGGACTATGGCTACACCTTC	CASSYGGTLDYGYTF
TRBV5-1	TRBJ2-7	.	few	TGCGCCAGCAGCTTGGGGCAGGGGCCCTACGAGCAGTACTTC	CASSLGQGPYEQYF
TRBV11-3	TRBJ1-1	.	.	TGTGCCAGCAGCGCGGTGAACACTGAAGCTTTCTTT	CASSAVNTEAFF
TRBV28	TRBJ2-3	.	.	TGTGCCAGCAGTTCCCCAATTTACGGGAGCACAGATACGCAGTATTTT	CASSSPIYGSTDTQYF
TRBV5-1	TRBJ2-7	.	few	TGCGCCAGCAGCTTAACCTCAGCGCGATCCTACGAGCAGTACTTC	CASSLTSARSYEQYF
TRBV6-6	TRBJ2-3	TRBD1	.	TGTGCCAGCAGTTACCGACAGGGTACCACAGATACGCAGTATTTT	CASSYRQGTTDTQYF
TRBV11-2	TRBJ1-1	TRBD1	.	TGTGCCAGCAGCCCGTTGGGGACAGGGGGCGTCACTGAAGCTTTCTTT	CASSPLGTGGVTEAFF
TRBV7-9	TRBJ2-5	.	few	TGTGCCAGCAGCTCCGCCAGGTACCAAGAGACCCAGTACTTC	CASSSARYQETQYF
TRBV10-2	TRBJ2-7	TRBD1	.	TGCGCCAGCAGAGGGGACAGATACTACGAGCAGTACTTC	CASRGDRYYEQYF
TRBV28	TRBJ1-1	.	few	TGTGCCAGCAGCCAATTTACAGGGCTCACTGAAGCTTTCTTT	CASSQFTGLTEAFF
TRBV5-4	TRBJ2-5	.	.	TGTGCCAGCAGCTCGGTCCAAGAGACCCAGTACTTC	CASSSVQETQYF
TRBV12-5	TRBJ2-1	TRBD2	.	TGTGCTAGTGGTTTGGAGGCGGGAGGGCCCGGTGAGCAGTTCTTC	CASGLEAGGPGEQFF
TRBV19	TRBJ2-7	.	.	TGTGCCAGTAGTATAGGTGTTATCTACGAGCAGTACTTC	CASSIGVIYEQYF
TRBV7-3	TRBJ2-3	TRBD2	.	TGTGCCAGCAGCTTAGGGGCGGGAGGGCCAGATACGCAGTATTTT	CASSLGAGGPDTQYF
TRBV5-8	TRBJ2-5	.	.	TGTGCCAGCAGCCGGGCCGGGACAAAGAGATGGGCCCAGTACTTC	CASSRAGTKRWAQYF
TRBV27	TRBJ2-1	.	.	TGTGCCAGCAGCCTGATGCGTAGCTCCTACAATGAGCAGTTCTTC	CASSLMRSSYNEQFF
TRBV5-1	TRBJ2-1	TRBD2	.	TGCGCCAGCAGCTTGGATCTAGCGGTCTACAATGAGCAGTTCTTC	CASSLDLAVYNEQFF
TRBV5-4	TRBJ2-5	.	.	TGTGCCAGCAGCTTGCCTACAGCGGAGGGGGAGACCCAGTACTTC	CASSLPTAEGETQYF
TRBV18	TRBJ1-4	.	.	TGTGCCAGCTCACCACGGGTCAGGGGTGCAACTAATGAAAAACTGTTTTTT	CASSPRVRGATNEKLFF
TRBV2	TRBJ2-1	.	.	TGTGCCAGCAGTCTCTTGTCCGGGCAGGGTGAGCAGTTCTTC	CASSLLSGQGEQFF
TRBV4-3	TRBJ2-3	TRBD2	.	TGCGCCAGCAGCCAAGATTGGACTAGCGCCACTAGCACAGATACGCAGTATTTT	CASSQDWTSATSTDTQYF
TRBV5-1	TRBJ2-3	TRBD2	.	TGCGCCAGCAGCACGGGACTAGCGGGAGGTGTTGGAAAGCCAGATACGCAGTATTTT	CASSTGLAGGVGKPDTQYF
TRBV7-8	TRBJ2-2	.	few	TGTGCCAGCAGCTCAAACGGAGTTTTAACAGGGGAGCTGTTTTTT	CASSSNGVLTGELFF
TRBV14	TRBJ1-1	.	.	TGTGCCAGCAGCCAAGACTATAATTCCCAAGCTTTCTTT	CASSQDYNSQAFF
TRBV5-5	TRBJ1-5	TRBD1	few	TGTGCCAGCAGCTCGGGACAGTCTTTGGGACCCCAGCATTTT	CASSSGQSLGPQHF
TRBV19	TRBJ2-1	TRBD2	.	TGTGCCAGTCAGCTAGCGGGAGAATCCTACAATGAGCAGTTCTTC	CASQLAGESYNEQFF
TRBV18	TRBJ2-2	.	.	TGTGCCAGCTCACCACTAGCGAACACCGGGGAGCTGTTTTTT	CASSPLANTGELFF
TRBV2	TRBJ2-4	.	few	TGTGCCAGCAGTGAAGCAGGGGTTCTCCAGGTGAAGATTCAGTACTTC	CASSEAGVLQVKIQYF
TRBV10-3	TRBJ2-2	.	.	TGTGCCATCAGTGATAGGGGGAGAGGGGGAGACACCGGGGAGCTGTTTTTT	CAISDRGRGGDTGELFF
TRBV5-6	TRBJ2-7	TRBD2	.	TGTGCCAGCAGCCCCCAAACGACTAGCGGCTACGAGCAGTACTTC	CASSPQTTSGYEQYF
TRBV5-8	TRBJ2-7	TRBD1	once	TGTGCCAGCAGCTTGGCTTACGGACAGGGGGCAACCGAGCAGTACTTC	CASSLAYGQGATEQYF
TRBV6-5	TRBJ2-4	.	few	TGTGCCAGCCAACAGATAGCCAAAAACATTCAGTACTTC	CASQQIAKNIQYF